This T cell receptor (beta chain) came from a study of T cell changes during pregnancy in multiple sclerosis. Assay used: immunoSEQ multiplex PCR; TCRdb lists only in-frame clones, some missing. This table has over 45,000 clones, more than 85% appearing once. V lost 2 bases to trimming and J lost 1 base; unmatched junction nucleotides: 0. Germline loops: CDR1 SEHNR, CDR2 FQNEAQ (reference sequence). The CDR3 spans 14 residues. Source: CD4+ T cells from peripheral blood mononuclear cells, taken in the third trimester of pregnancy. This TCR came from a female donor with multiple sclerosis, enrolled in a pregnancy study. The chain carries TRBV7-9 and TRBJ1-1; 8 bases fit TRBD1. CDR3 DNA: TGTGCCAGCAGCTTACAGGGGGCGAACACTGAAGCTTTCTTT. Protein product: CASSLQGANTEAFF.